Here is one TCR beta chain with its context. The V gene's germline CDR1 is SQVTM and CDR2 ANQGSEA. The CDR3 totals 12 residues. The ends were cut back, 7 bases at V and 2 bases at J, with 12 bases in the middle. Random hexamers served to reverse transcribe roughly 0.45 to 1 ug RNA. Amplification of TCR beta CDR3 was carried out by immunoSEQ multiplex PCR, which covered 54 Vbeta and 13 Jbeta segments. TCRdb reprocessed the immunoSEQ multiplex PCR reads via MiXCR and lists one record per CDR3 protein. The sample comprises about 180,000 distinct CDR3 sequences, approximately 94% of which are singletons, and about 0.093% rests with the top ten. This sample stems from a study of CD8 T cells in Susac syndrome.

The chain has TRBV29-1 and TRBJ2-7, with D possibly being TRBD1 (6 bases). This receptor was taken from a human donor with multiple sclerosis. Sequencing was carried out using CD4+ T cells from PBMCs. The CDR3 bases are TGCAGCGCCCTATGGGGGCCCTACGAGCAGTACTTC. Translation: CSALWGPYEQYF.